The rows below give T cell receptor beta chains drawn from one sample of a study of neurological immune-mediated disorders. TCRdb processed the 5' RACE reads anew with MiXCR; each CDR3 protein has one entry. The repertoire holds some 83,000 distinct CDR3 sequences, 2.6% seen once, with around 1.1% in the top ten. The sample comprised PBMCs. These receptors were taken from a woman younger than 45 with multiple sclerosis. Each CDR3 is given with its conserved first and last residue. D genes are given only for firm matches. The size entry is marked missing in some rows and otherwise reads once, few, many or a size class.

CDR3 DNA	CDR3 protein	D gene	V gene	J gene	clone size
TGTGCCACCAGTGATGGCCCCGGAGCTACGCAGTATTTT	CATSDGPGATQYF	-	TRBV24-1	TRBJ2-3	many
TGCAGTGCTAGAGCTCCGAATGAGCAGTTCTTC	CSARAPNEQFF	-	TRBV20-1	TRBJ2-1	many
TGCAGTGCTAGCCGACTAGCGGGAGTAAACGAGCAGTACTTC	CSASRLAGVNEQYF	TRBD2	TRBV20-1	TRBJ2-7	many
TGTGCCAGCAGTGACAATCCACACCGCGGGGACACTGAAGCTTTCTTT	CASSDNPHRGDTEAFF	-	TRBV6-6	TRBJ1-1	many
TGCAGTGCTCCGCCGGGCGTCTATGGCTACACCTTC	CSAPPGVYGYTF	-	TRBV20-1	TRBJ1-2	many
TGCGCCAGCAGCGTAATAATGGGGCTTGGCTCCTACGAGCAGTACTTC	CASSVIMGLGSYEQYF	-	TRBV5-1	TRBJ2-7	many
TGCAGCGTCGGCAGGGGGAACCAGCCCCAGCATTTT	CSVGRGNQPQHF	TRBD1	TRBV29-1	TRBJ1-5	many
TGTGCCAGCAGCTTAGGTGGGTGGGGGAGAACTGAAGCTTTCTTT	CASSLGGWGRTEAFF	-	TRBV7-9	TRBJ1-1	many
TGTGCCAGCTGCCAGCTCCGGGAGGAAAGGGAAAAACTGTTTTTT	CASCQLREEREKLFF	-	TRBV2	TRBJ1-4	many
TGCAGTGCTACCGGGGGGTTCCAAGAGACCCAGTACTTC	CSATGGFQETQYF	TRBD2	TRBV20-1	TRBJ2-5	many
TGTGCCAGCAGCTTGGTCGAGGATACGCAGTATTTT	CASSLVEDTQYF	-	TRBV5-5	TRBJ2-3	many
TGCGCCAGCAGCTTGGGCGGAACCTACGAGCAGTACTTC	CASSLGGTYEQYF	-	TRBV5-1	TRBJ2-7	many
TGCAGCGCCCCCTGGGTGGGGAAGAACGGCGAGCAGTACTTC	CSAPWVGKNGEQYF	-	TRBV20-1	TRBJ2-7	many
TGTGCCAGCAGCTTGACGACAGGGGCTGAAGCTTTCTTT	CASSLTTGAEAFF	TRBD1	TRBV7-9	TRBJ1-1	many
TGCGCCAGCACTTCCGATAGGGGAGGTCGGTACGAGCAGTACTTC	CASTSDRGGRYEQYF	-	TRBV5-1	TRBJ2-7	few
TGCGCCAGCCGGCCTAGCGGGGTTACCGGGGAGCTGTTTTTT	CASRPSGVTGELFF	TRBD2	TRBV5-1	TRBJ2-2	many
TGTGCCACCCTGGGGCCCTATGGCTACACCTTC	CATLGPYGYTF	-	TRBV27	TRBJ1-2	many
TGTGCCAGCAGTGAAGCGCTCGGTAGTACAGCCCAGTCGGTCTATGGCTACACCTTC	CASSEALGSTAQSVYGYTF	-	TRBV6-1	TRBJ1-2	-
TGCGCCAGCAGCTTGCAGGGATCCACAGATACGCAGTATTTT	CASSLQGSTDTQYF	-	TRBV5-1	TRBJ2-3	many
TGTGCCAGCAGCCCCCCTCCGGGCGCTGAGCAGTTCTTC	CASSPPPGAEQFF	-	TRBV7-2	TRBJ2-1	many
TGTGCCAGCAGCGCCAGCGGGAGAAGCTACGAGCAGTACTTC	CASSASGRSYEQYF	TRBD2	TRBV2	TRBJ2-7	many
TGTGCCAGCAGCCTGGGACAGGAGAACTATGGCTACACCTTC	CASSLGQENYGYTF	TRBD1	TRBV6-5	TRBJ1-2	many
TGCGCCAGCAGCCTTGACACAAGCAATCAGCCCCAGCATTTT	CASSLDTSNQPQHF	-	TRBV5-1	TRBJ1-5	many
TGTGCCAGCAGCTTAATGCGGAGCACAGATACGCAGTATTTT	CASSLMRSTDTQYF	-	TRBV7-2	TRBJ2-3	many
TGCGCGGTGGGGACCCCGGGGAGCAATGAGCAGTTCTTC	CAVGTPGSNEQFF	-	TRBV5-1	TRBJ2-1	many
TGTGCCAGCAGCGTGGAGGGGGCCTACAATGAGCAGTTCTTC	CASSVEGAYNEQFF	-	TRBV9	TRBJ2-1	many
TGCGCCAGCAGCCAGACAGGGTCCCATACTGAAGCTTTCTTT	CASSQTGSHTEAFF	TRBD1	TRBV5-1	TRBJ1-1	many
TGCAGCGTTGTCCGCACTGGAGATACGCAGTATTTT	CSVVRTGDTQYF	-	TRBV29-1	TRBJ2-3	many
TGCGCCAGCAGTGAGAGGGGATGGGATCAGCCCCAGCATTTT	CASSERGWDQPQHF	-	TRBV10-2	TRBJ1-5	-
TGTGCCAGCAGCGTAGGGTCGTCGGAGACCCAGTACTTC	CASSVGSSETQYF	-	TRBV9	TRBJ2-5	many
TGTGCCAGCAGCAGGGACCGCCCCAATGAGCAGTTCTTC	CASSRDRPNEQFF	-	TRBV27	TRBJ2-1	many
TGCGCCACCTGGGGACTAGCGGGCACATACAATGAGCAGTTCTTC	CATWGLAGTYNEQFF	TRBD2	TRBV10-2	TRBJ2-1	many